One and the same sample provided the 6 T cell receptor beta chains below, sequenced in a study of T cells in women clearing cervical HPV infection. The data were produced by immunoSEQ multiplex PCR, yet TCRdb's version contains in-frame clones alone and is incomplete. The table for this sample gives 20,000 to 25,000 clones. The sample was blood buffy coat. Source of these receptors: a woman between 18 and 70 years old with a cervical HPV16 infection that either progressed to CIN3+ or cleared (not recorded which).

A word on this clone: The read ends 3 residues before the CDR3 terminus; that terminus is restored from the germline J gene. The chain recombines TRBV18 with TRBJ1-2; 7 bases fit TRBD1. This CDR3 is built from 13 residues. V dropped 3 bases and J dropped 6; count of bases not matched to a gene: 4. Germline V gene data show CDR1 as KGHSH and CDR2 as LQKENI. The CDR3 loop is CASSPGQSNGYTF. The sequenced part of the CDR3 DNA is TGTGCCAGCTCACCGGGACAGAGTAATGGC. The full variable domain, rest sourced from reference TRBV18 and TRBJ1-2, is NAGVMQNPRHLVRRRGQEARLRCSPMKGHSHVYWYRQLPEEGLKFMVYLQKENIIDESGMPKERFSAEFPKEGPSILRIQQVVRGDSAAYFCASSPGQSNGYTFGSGTRLTVV.

Details on this clone: The read ends 3 residues before the CDR3 terminus; that terminus is restored from the germline J gene. V usage is TRBV5-1 and J usage is TRBJ2-2, with a possible D match to TRBD1 (6 bases). Germline lookup yields CDR1 SGHRS and CDR2 YFSETQ. The CDR3 spans 16 residues. The V end was cut by 4 bases, the J end by 0 bases, with 13 bases between. The CDR3 bases that were read are TGCGCCAGCAGCCCGGGACATCCCGCGAACACCGGGGAG. Residues: CASSPGHPANTGE. Given in full, the CDR3 is CASSPGHPANTGELFF.

Concerning this clone: Read sequence stops 3 residues before the CDR3 end, and the germline J gene provides the missing end. The rearrangement links TRBV7-9 to TRBJ1-2; no definite D call. CDR1 is SEHNR, CDR2 FQNEAQ, per germline (reference sequence). The CDR3 contains 12 residues. The part of the CDR3 DNA that was read is TGTGCCAGCAGCTTACCGAACTCGGGC. Translation gives CASSLPNSG. The entire CDR3 is CASSLPNSGYTF.

Partial CDR3 DNA: TGTGCCAGCAGTGAAGCCAGGGCATGGGATCAGCCC. It translates to CASSEARAWDQP. The entire CDR3 reads CASSEARAWDQPQHF. The chain joins TRBV2 to TRBJ1-5; TRBD1 might be the D (5 bases). The read halts 3 residues ahead of the CDR3 end, with the missing end drawn from the germline J gene. CDR1 and CDR2 (germline): SNHLY, FYNNEI. The CDR3 has 15 amino acids. The germline V and J ends were trimmed by 0 bases and 5 bases, with 11 bases remaining between them.

Points on this clone: The read finishes 3 residues shy of the CDR3 end, and the germline J gene is used to complete it. The chain links TRBV6-4 to TRBJ2-5; D unclear. Between the trimmed V and J ends, which lost 7 bases and 4 bases, there was a span of 10 bases. Per germline, CDR1 MRHNA and CDR2 SNTAGT. CDR3 length: 12 amino acids. The CDR3 sequence is CASTEPTETQYF. The CDR3 bases that were read are TGTGCCAGCACCGAACCTACAGAGACC.

As regards this clone: The observed sequence ends 3 residues before the CDR3 terminus, with the missing tail filled in from the germline J gene. This chain links TRBV7-3 with TRBJ1-4; 7 bases line up with TRBD1. From germline, CDR1 is SGHTA and CDR2 FQGTGA. There are 15 residues in the CDR3. The sequenced part of the CDR3 DNA is TGTGCCAGCAGCTTATACAGGGGAGGTAATTCACCA. Its protein product is CASSLYRGGNSP. The whole CDR3 sequence reads CASSLYRGGNSPLFF.